This TCR beta chain was retrieved from a study of blood T cells in healthy people across ages. Turning to the study itself: Template switching captured about one barcoded beta molecule per two T cells.

Notes on the study in general: Samples with more naive T cells showed higher observed beta diversity.

Concerning this clonotype: Its target is not known.

Whenever a sample was processed, at least 6 million PBMCs were isolated. The V and J ends lost 7 bases and 6 bases respectively, with 21 bases between them. The CDR3 runs to 14 residues. CDR1 and CDR2 (germline): DFQATT, SNEGSKA (reference sequence). The second PCR ran about 6 to 12 cycles with a sample-barcoded 5' primer and J-beta primers. Each sample provided no less than 2.5 million CDR3-containing paired-end reads. TCRdb re-called the 5' RACE reads with MiXCR, one entry per CDR3 protein. The table has fewer than 1,000,000 distinct CDR3 sequences, 40% to 50% seen once. The sequence came from a man in his fifties or sixties in good health. Sequenced input: blood. The chain recombines TRBV20-1 with TRBJ1-1; D remains unclear. The CDR3 DNA follows: TGCAGTGGACTCACCCAAGCTTCGGGTTCTGAAGCTTTCTTT. Amino acids: CSGLTQASGSEAFF.